The following is a TCR beta chain sequence with its context. Sequenced by immunoSEQ multiplex PCR; TCRdb stores in-frame clones only, minus some. The sample consists of about 190,000 clones, over 70% of them appearing once. The CDR3 spans 14 residues. The junction had 6 bases not matched to a gene; V was cut back by 4 bases and J by 2 bases. CDR1 is SGHRS and CDR2 is YFSETQ in the germline V gene. The data belong to a study of blood T cell repertoires in COVID-19. This TCR was recovered from a man aged 50 to 60 with active or convalescent COVID-19. Sequencing input: peripheral blood. This sequence joins TRBV5-1 and TRBJ2-7; 7 bases fit TRBD1. The CDR3 protein is CASSPYDRAYEQYF. CDR3 nucleotides: TGCGCCAGCAGCCCTTACGACAGGGCCTACGAGCAGTACTTC.